The 21 T cell receptor beta chains presented below share a single source sample, sequenced in a study of early T cells in non-severe SARS-CoV-2 infection. One entry per CDR3 protein results from TCRdb running MiXCR on the 5' RACE reads. The sample has about 83,000 distinct CDR3 sequences; about 10% are singletons. Sequences were derived from whole blood, sampled at baseline. The receptors shown here come from an adult who was a healthcare worker with PCR-confirmed SARS-CoV-2 infection or an uninfected control (not recorded which).

Only a few counts were recorded for this clonotype. The V gene is TRBV28, the J gene TRBJ2-7, with 10 nucleotides matching TRBD2. The CDR3 runs 15 residues. After removal of 5 bases from V and 2 bases from J, the junction contained 6 bases not matched to a gene. Germline V gene data show CDR1 as MDHEN and CDR2 as SYDVKM. CDR3 in amino acids: CASSRTGLAAYEQYF. The CDR3 DNA is TGTGCCAGCAGTCGTACCGGACTAGCGGCCTACGAGCAGTACTTC.

This clonotype has only a few counts. V and J are TRBV6-6 and TRBJ2-7; 13 nucleotides agree with TRBD2. CDR3 length: 17 amino acids. CDR1 and CDR2 (germline): MNHNY, SVGAGI (reference sequence). V lost 6 bases to trimming and J lost 5 bases; unmatched junction nucleotides: 13. The CDR3 is CASSPGLAGAKGNEQYF. The CDR3 nucleotides read TGTGCCAGCAGCCCCGGACTAGCGGGAGCTAAGGGGAACGAGCAGTACTTC.

Ten or more counts support this clonotype. The J gene is TRBJ1-2, the V gene TRBV7-8; D is unclear. Trimming took off 5 bases at V and 8 bases at J, with 18 bases between the two ends. The CDR3 runs 14 residues. The germline V gene has CDR1 SGHVS and CDR2 FQNEAQ. CDR3: CASSPRRFDWGYTF. CDR3 bases: TGTGCCAGCAGCCCCCGCCGATTCGACTGGGGCTACACCTTC.

This clonotype was observed a few times. The chain employs TRBV7-2 and TRBJ2-7; 9 bases agree with TRBD2. Trimming cost V 0 bases and J 2 bases; bases outside gene matches: 2. The germline V gene encodes CDR1 SGHTA and CDR2 FQGNSA. This CDR3 has 15 amino acids. The CDR3, as DNA: TGTGCCAGCAGCTTAGCGTCTAGCGGGACCTACGAGCAGTACTTC. Encoded protein: CASSLASSGTYEQYF.

Many counts were recorded for this clonotype. The genes are TRBV6-1 and TRBJ2-1; the match to TRBD2 covers 10 bases. The CDR3 loop spans 15 amino acids. Trimming cost V 5 bases and J 0 bases; bases outside gene matches: 1. Per the germline V gene, CDR1 is MNHNS and CDR2 is SASEGT. CDR3: CASSSGRGSYNEQFF. The CDR3 bases are TGTGCCAGCAGTAGCGGGAGGGGCTCCTACAATGAGCAGTTCTTC.

This chain connects TRBV6-1 to TRBJ1-1; no clear D. Trimming stripped 2 bases from V and 1 base from J, with 14 bases between. The CDR3 extends over 16 amino acids. Germline V gene lookup returns CDR1 MNHNS and CDR2 SASEGT. The DNA for the CDR3 is TGTGCCAGCAGTGAATTTAACAGCTATTCGAACACTGAAGCTTTCTTT. It yields the protein CASSEFNSYSNTEAFF.

The sample holds many counts of this clonotype. This chain links TRBV7-2 with TRBJ1-1; possible D gene TRBD1, 6 bases. Germline CDR1 and CDR2: SGHTA and FQGNSA. CDR3 length equals 15 residues. The V gene lost 1 base and the J gene lost 4 bases, with 13 bases spanning the gap. The CDR3, as DNA: TGTGCCAGCAGCTTAGAAACAGGGATAGGCACTGAAGCTTTCTTT. Its translation is CASSLETGIGTEAFF. Full variable domain (outside the CDR3, taken from reference TRBV7-2 and TRBJ1-1): GAGVSQSPSNKVTEKGKDVELRCDPISGHTALYWYRQSLGQGLEFLIYFQGNSAPDKSGLPSDRFSAERTGGSVSTLTIQRTQQEDSAVYLCASSLETGIGTEAFFGQGTRLTVV.

This clonotype was seen more than once but under ten times. V usage is TRBV7-6 and J usage is TRBJ2-5; TRBD1 agrees at 7 bases. The junction had 3 bases not matched to a gene; V was cut back by 4 bases and J by 1 base. In germline, CDR1 is SGHVS, CDR2 FNYEAQ. This CDR3 is built from 14 residues. The CDR3 region is CASSWGQIQETQYF. CDR3 in DNA: TGTGCCAGCAGCTGGGGACAGATCCAAGAGACCCAGTACTTC.

This clonotype was detected a few times. This chain joins TRBV6-6 and TRBJ1-3; D gene ambiguous. The length of the CDR3 is 13 residues. V was trimmed by 7 bases and J by 0 bases, leaving 7 bases between them. The germline CDR1 and CDR2 sequences are MNHNY and SVGAGI (reference sequence). CDR3 bases: TGTGCCAGCAAGGTCCCCTCTGGAAACACCATATATTTT. As protein: CASKVPSGNTIYF.

The sample holds a few counts of this clonotype. CDR3 sequence (DNA): TGCAGTGCCAAACTAGCGTACACCTCCTACGAGCAGTACTTC. Translation gives CSAKLAYTSYEQYF. The gene calls are TRBV20-1 and TRBJ2-7; TRBD2 matches at 7 bases. CDR3 length equals 14 residues. Looked up from germline, CDR1 is DFQATT and CDR2 is SNEGSKA (reference sequence). The V gene end was trimmed by 6 bases and the J gene end by 0 bases; junction bases not matched to a gene: 8.

This clonotype was detected a few times. The rearrangement joins TRBV6-1 to TRBJ1-3; D gene unclear. Germline V gene data show CDR1 as MNHNS and CDR2 as SASEGT. The length of the CDR3 is 14 residues. Trimming cost V 1 base and J 0 bases, with 4 bases left between them. In DNA, the CDR3 is TGTGCCAGCAGTGAAGTGTTCTCTGGAAACACCATATATTTT. Translating it yields CASSEVFSGNTIYF.

The table lists this clonotype with a few counts. The V gene is TRBV23-1, the J gene TRBJ2-2, with 9 positions matching TRBD1. TRBV23-1 is flagged as an ORF with uncertain function. This CDR3 has 18 residues. V lost 4 bases and J lost 4; bases outside the gene matches: 13. The CDR3 region is CASSRGQGAKGSTGELFF. As DNA, the CDR3 is TGCGCCAGCAGTCGGGGACAGGGTGCAAAGGGAAGCACCGGGGAGCTGTTTTTT.

This clonotype was detected only a few times. The chain links TRBV6-1 to TRBJ2-5; the D is unclear. The length of the CDR3 is 13 residues. Trimming left V 3 bases short and J 5 bases short, with 10 bases between. Germline CDR1 MNHNS, CDR2 SASEGT. DNA of the CDR3: TGTGCCAGCAGTGATGTCGCGCGCGAGACCCAGTACTTC. The encoded protein is CASSDVARETQYF.

This clonotype came up a few times. The chain recombines TRBV15 with TRBJ2-1; TRBD1 might be the D (5 bases). Per germline, CDR1 LNHNV and CDR2 YYDKDF (reference sequence). V lost 6 bases to trimming and J lost 9 bases, with 15 bases between them. The CDR3 contains 13 residues. The CDR3 is CATRQGVQAEQFF. CDR3 in DNA: TGTGCCACCAGGCAGGGTGTTCAGGCTGAGCAGTTCTTC.

This clonotype was seen at least ten times. J is TRBJ2-3 and V is TRBV24-1; TRBD2 matches 7 bases. The CDR3 length is 15 residues. V shed 2 bases and J 6 bases; nucleotides not matched to a gene: 7. Germline CDR1 KGHDR, CDR2 SFDVKD. CDR3 DNA sequence: TGTGCCACCAGTGATTCAAGGACTAGTCGGGATACGCAGTATTTT. Translating gives CATSDSRTSRDTQYF.

This clonotype was detected only a few times. V gene TRBV7-3 combines with J gene TRBJ2-3; the match to TRBD2 covers 7 bases. Unmatched junction bases numbered 3, after V lost 5 bases and J lost 4 bases. The CDR3 runs to 13 residues. Germline V gives CDR1 SGHTA, CDR2 FQGTGA. For the CDR3, the DNA is TGTGCCAGCAGCCGGGGGGTCCCAGATACGCAGTATTTT. It specifies CASSRGVPDTQYF.

This clonotype occurred many times. The chain combines TRBV20-1 with TRBJ1-4; D is ambiguous. The CDR3 has 13 amino acids. CDR1 and CDR2 from the germline V gene are DFQATT and SNEGSKA (reference sequence). The germline V and J ends were trimmed by 5 bases and 3 bases, with 10 bases remaining between them. CDR3 loop: CSARRGANEKLFF. The CDR3 DNA sequence: TGCAGTGCTCGACGGGGAGCTAATGAAAAACTGTTTTTT.

The table lists this clonotype with many counts. This chain links TRBV10-3 with TRBJ2-2; TRBD1 might be the D (6 bases). There are 16 residues in the CDR3. Germline CDR1 ENHRY, CDR2 SYGVKD. Trimming removed 1 base at V and 4 bases at J, with 13 bases between. CDR3 nucleotides: TGTGCCATCAGTGAGTTGGGGGCAGGAGTCACCGGGGAGCTGTTTTTT. Its translation: CAISELGAGVTGELFF.

V is TRBV5-6 and J is TRBJ1-2; perhaps TRBD1 as D (6 bases). CDR1 and CDR2 from the germline V gene are SGHDT and YYEEEE. This CDR3 is 15 amino acids long. The V end was cut by 0 bases, the J end by 3 bases, with 12 bases between. The CDR3 nucleotides are TGTGCCAGCAGCTTGGCAGGGGAAGCATACTATGGCTACACCTTC. Its translation: CASSLAGEAYYGYTF.

The sample holds a few counts of this clonotype. CDR3 sequence reads: CASRADRVAPLHF. The CDR3 DNA reads TGCGCCAGCAGAGCAGACAGGGTTGCACCCCTCCACTTT. The chain carries TRBV5-1 and TRBJ1-6; TRBD1 agrees at 7 bases. Germline trimming cut 5 bases from V and 11 bases from J; bases unmatched to any gene: 7. Germline lookup yields CDR1 SGHRS and CDR2 YFSETQ. The CDR3 is 13 amino acids. The full variable domain, in which reference TRBV5-1 and TRBJ1-6 provide the parts outside the CDR3, is KAGVTQTPRYLIKTRGQQVTLSCSPISGHRSVSWYQQTPGQGLQFLFEYFSETQRNKGNFPGRFSGRQFSNSRSEMNVSTLELGDSALYLCASRADRVAPLHFGNGTRLTVT.

This clonotype was seen more than once but under ten times. This rearrangement joins TRBV5-1 to TRBJ2-1, with TRBD2 matching over 11 bases. This CDR3 contains 18 residues. V trimming: 5 bases; J trimming: 0 bases; junction bases outside the gene matches: 10. CDR1 and CDR2 (germline): SGHRS, YFSETQ. DNA of the CDR3: TGCGCCAGCAGACTTCGGACTAGCGGGTCGAGCTCCTACAATGAGCAGTTCTTC. The encoded protein is CASRLRTSGSSSYNEQFF.